This T cell receptor (beta chain) was sequenced in a study of identical twins' blood T cells. Study-wide points: Twins shared about as many clonotypes as their cloneset sizes predicted.

Each TCR cDNA library carried sample-specific barcodes on both ends. MiXCR, run by TCRdb on the 5' RACE reads, gives a single entry per CDR3 protein. The data show fewer than 450,000 distinct CDR3 sequences, roughly 28% seen once. The CDR3 length is 15 residues. Per the germline V gene, CDR1 is LNHDA and CDR2 is SQIVND (reference sequence). Three pairs of healthy female monozygous twins were the donors. As regards this clonotype: As yet, its antigen is unknown. Mismatch with germline at one junction end may stem from a read error.

The source is a woman aged 18 to 55 in good health. The chain links TRBV19 to TRBJ2-2, with TRBD2 identical over 8 bases. Sequencing was carried out using PBMCs. CDR3 in DNA: TGTGGCAGTAAGAGGCTAGCGGGTCCCACCGGGGAGCTGTTTTTT. The encoded protein is CGSKRLAGPTGELFF.